This T cell receptor beta chain was sequenced during a study of blood T cell repertoires in COVID-19. Looking at the study overall: COVID-19 samples, acute and convalescent, were from the United States, Italy and Spain. Sample material is recorded as cDNA or gDNA derived from T cells, B-cell-depleted T cells, or PBMCs.

The cohort comprised adults aged about 18 to 100 years residing in 20 to 25 US areas. Two consecutive negative NP/OP PCR tests, clearance, or resolved symptoms defined Cohort 3 recovery. The table came from immunoSEQ multiplex PCR; TCRdb's copy has only in-frame clones and leaves some out. The sample contains a few hundred thousand clones, 85% to 90% of which appear only once. The germline V and J ends were trimmed by 2 bases and 3 bases, with 15 bases remaining between them. The germline gives CDR1 SQVTM, CDR2 ANQGSEA. The length of the CDR3 is 15 residues. This TCR was recovered from a man in his forties who had recovered from COVID-19. The sequencing sample was made of PBMCs or T cells enriched from blood (not recorded which). The V call is TRBV29-1, the J call TRBJ2-3; possible D gene TRBD2, 5 bases. The CDR3, as DNA: TGCAGCGTTGAATTAGAGGGCTTACGGACAGATACGCAGTATTTT. Its protein product is CSVELEGLRTDTQYF.